The rows below give T cell receptor beta chains drawn from one sample of a study of Ad26.COV2.S vaccination and SARS-CoV-2 variants. Repertoires were generated with immunoSEQ multiplex PCR, while TCRdb's copy carries only in-frame clones and drops some. The sample lists about 350,000 clones, around 89% seen once, with about 5% in the top ten. The sample consisted of peripheral blood, taken in a trial of Ad26.COV2.S vaccine versus placebo. These receptors were taken from a person between 18 and 65 years old who received the Ad26.COV2.S COVID-19 vaccine or a placebo. Each CDR3 is given with its conserved first and last residue. Fields, in order: D gene, J gene, V gene, CDR3 protein. D genes are given only for firm matches.

>TRBD1|TRBJ2-1|TRBV10-3
CAVRQGAVIYEQFF
>-|TRBJ1-6|TRBV18
CASSPERANSPLHF
>TRBD1|TRBJ1-2|TRBV12-3/TRBV12-4
CASSHGQGNGYTF
>-|TRBJ1-1|TRBV28
CASSLPLRGNTEAFF
>-|TRBJ1-1|TRBV29-1
CSVRVNTEAFF
>-|TRBJ1-4|TRBV2
CASRASATNEKLFF
>TRBD2|TRBJ2-3|TRBV5-8
CASSVTSGGGQDTQYF
>TRBD1|TRBJ1-1|TRBV7-8
CASSGQGVSEAFF
>TRBD1|TRBJ2-1|TRBV7-8
CASSSTGGPNEQFF
>-|TRBJ1-5|TRBV7-9
CASSLGSVQPQHF
>-|TRBJ1-2|TRBV2
CASSMGGLGYTF
>-|TRBJ2-7|TRBV27
CASSGGQSYEQYF
>-|TRBJ1-1|TRBV7-9
CASSLQGSGTEAFF
>-|TRBJ2-7|TRBV3-1/TRBV3-2
CASSQDEGTLYEQYF
>-|TRBJ2-7|TRBV5-6
CASSADTTYEQYF
>TRBD1|TRBJ1-2|TRBV24-1
CATSDSRTGFNGYTF
>-|TRBJ1-1|TRBV3-1/TRBV3-2
CASSQGLATEAFF
>TRBD1|TRBJ1-1|TRBV5-4
CASSLLVNRGWSTEAFF